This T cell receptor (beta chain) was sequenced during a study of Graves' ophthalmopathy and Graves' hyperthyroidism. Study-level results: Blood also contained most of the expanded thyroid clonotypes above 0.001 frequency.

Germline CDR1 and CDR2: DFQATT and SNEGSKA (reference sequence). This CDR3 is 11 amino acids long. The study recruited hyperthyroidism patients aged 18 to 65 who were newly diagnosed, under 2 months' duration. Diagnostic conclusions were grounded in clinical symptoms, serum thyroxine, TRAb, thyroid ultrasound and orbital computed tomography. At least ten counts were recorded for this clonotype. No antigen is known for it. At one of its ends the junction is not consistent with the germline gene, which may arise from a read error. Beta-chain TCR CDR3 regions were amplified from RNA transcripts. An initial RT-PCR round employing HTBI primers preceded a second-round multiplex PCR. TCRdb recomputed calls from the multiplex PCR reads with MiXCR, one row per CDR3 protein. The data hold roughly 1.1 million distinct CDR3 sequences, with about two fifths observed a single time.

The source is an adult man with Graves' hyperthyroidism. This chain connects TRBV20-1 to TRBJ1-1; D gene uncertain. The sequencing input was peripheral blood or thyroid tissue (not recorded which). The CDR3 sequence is CSARDGRRENF. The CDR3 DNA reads TGCAGTGCTAGAGATGGCAGGAGGGAGAACTTT.